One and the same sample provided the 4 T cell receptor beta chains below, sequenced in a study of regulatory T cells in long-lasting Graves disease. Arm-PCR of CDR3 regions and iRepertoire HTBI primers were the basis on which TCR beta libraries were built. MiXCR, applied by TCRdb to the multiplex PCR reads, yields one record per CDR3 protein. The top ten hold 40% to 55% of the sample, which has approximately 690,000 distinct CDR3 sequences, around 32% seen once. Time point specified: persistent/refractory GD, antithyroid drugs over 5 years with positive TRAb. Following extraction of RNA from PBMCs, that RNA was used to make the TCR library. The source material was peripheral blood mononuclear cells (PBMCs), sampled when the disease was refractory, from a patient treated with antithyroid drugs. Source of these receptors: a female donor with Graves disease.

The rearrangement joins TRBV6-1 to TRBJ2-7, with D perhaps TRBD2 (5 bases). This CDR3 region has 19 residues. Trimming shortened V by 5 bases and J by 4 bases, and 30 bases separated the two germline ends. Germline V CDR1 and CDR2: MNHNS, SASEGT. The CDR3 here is CASSNPSFSGSAASYEQYF. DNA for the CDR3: TGTGCCAGCAGTAACCCCTCCTTCTCCGGGTCAGCGGCGTCGTACGAGCAGTACTTC.

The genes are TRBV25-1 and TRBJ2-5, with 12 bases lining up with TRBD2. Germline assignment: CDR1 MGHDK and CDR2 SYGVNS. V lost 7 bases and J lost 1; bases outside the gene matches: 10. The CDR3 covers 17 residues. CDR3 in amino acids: CASTGGGLAGTQETQYF. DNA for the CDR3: TGTGCCAGCACCGGAGGGGGACTAGCGGGCACCCAAGAGACCCAGTACTTC.

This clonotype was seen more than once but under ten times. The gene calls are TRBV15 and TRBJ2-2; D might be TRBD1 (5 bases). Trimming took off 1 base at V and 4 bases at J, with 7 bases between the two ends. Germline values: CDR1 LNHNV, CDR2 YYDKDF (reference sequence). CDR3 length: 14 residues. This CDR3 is CATSRGQSTGELFF. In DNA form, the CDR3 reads TGTGCCACCAGCAGAGGACAGAGCACCGGGGAGCTGTTTTTT. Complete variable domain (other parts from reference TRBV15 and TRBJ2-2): DAMVIQNPRYQVTQFGKPVTLSCSQTLNHNVMYWYQQKSSQAPKLLFHYYDKDFNNEADTPDNFQSRRPNTSFCFLDIRSPGLGDTAMYLCATSRGQSTGELFFGEGSRLTVL.

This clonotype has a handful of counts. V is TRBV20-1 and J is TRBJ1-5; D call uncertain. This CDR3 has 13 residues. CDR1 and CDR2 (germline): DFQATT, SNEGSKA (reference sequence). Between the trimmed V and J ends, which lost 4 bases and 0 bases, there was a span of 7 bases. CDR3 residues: CSATEDSNQPQHF. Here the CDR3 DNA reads TGCAGTGCTACAGAAGATAGCAATCAGCCCCAGCATTTT.